Each of the 26 T cell receptor beta chains below was sequenced from the same sample in a study of blood T cell repertoires in COVID-19. Sequenced by immunoSEQ multiplex PCR; TCRdb stores in-frame clones only, minus some. The sample contains 200,000 or so clones, almost 80% of which appear only once. Sequenced: peripheral blood. The source of these receptors is a man aged 60-69 years with active or convalescent COVID-19.

The rearrangement joins TRBV30 to TRBJ1-3; D unclear. Trimming removed 0 bases from V and 8 bases from J, with 11 bases in between. The CDR3 is made up of 13 amino acids. CDR1 and CDR2 from the germline V gene are GTSNPN and SVGIG (reference sequence). The DNA of the CDR3 is TGTGCCTGGAGTGTAGAGGAGGGTGACACCATATATTTT. Encoded protein: CAWSVEEGDTIYF.

This clone was detected only a few times. The rearrangement joins TRBV2 to TRBJ2-7; D call uncertain. The length of the CDR3 is 13 residues. Trimming removed 5 bases from V and 3 bases from J, with 11 bases in between. CDR1 is SNHLY and CDR2 is FYNNEI in the germline V gene. CDR3 nucleotides: TGTGCCAGCAGTAGAGGTCTGGGCTACGAGCAGTACTTC. Amino acids: CASSRGLGYEQYF.

There are a few counts of this clone. This rearrangement joins TRBV7-9 to TRBJ1-4; D remains unclear. The CDR3 extends over 15 amino acids. Deletions cut 6 bases from V and 0 bases from J, with 11 bases between. Germline values: CDR1 SEHNR, CDR2 FQNEAQ (reference sequence). The CDR3 here is CASSFPGATNEKLFF. CDR3 sequence (DNA): TGTGCCAGCAGTTTCCCCGGAGCAACTAATGAAAAACTGTTTTTT.

The chain combines TRBV28 with TRBJ1-6; D may be TRBD1 (6 bases). This CDR3 comprises 15 residues. Trimming left V 3 bases short and J 9 bases short, with 15 bases between. Germline V gene lookup returns CDR1 MDHEN and CDR2 SYDVKM. DNA of the CDR3: TGTGCCAGCAGTTTGGCTGGCCAGGGGAGTTCACCCCTCCACTTT. Protein product: CASSLAGQGSSPLHF.

A single count supports this clone. The chain employs TRBV19 and TRBJ2-2; 10 bases line up with TRBD2. The CDR3 extends over 16 amino acids. With V trimmed by 4 bases and J by 6 bases, 8 bases remained unmatched. Germline lookup yields CDR1 LNHDA and CDR2 SQIVND (reference sequence). CDR3 in DNA: TGTGCCAGTAGTACAGCTAGCGGGGGACAGGCCGGGGAGCTGTTTTTT. Protein product: CASSTASGGQAGELFF.

CDR3 protein: CASSPFAGEATDTQYF. The CDR3 bases are TGCGCCAGCAGCCCCTTCGCGGGAGAAGCCACAGATACGCAGTATTTT. The chain is built from TRBV4-3 and TRBJ2-3; 7 nucleotides align to TRBD2. CDR1 and CDR2 from the germline V gene are LGHNA and YSLEER. The CDR3 totals 16 residues. V was pared by 4 bases and J by 2 bases, with 9 bases of the junction left unmatched.

CDR3 nucleotides: TGTGCCAGCAGTTACAGGGGACCCCTCAATCAGCCCCAGCATTTT. Its translation: CASSYRGPLNQPQHF. The chain recombines TRBV28 with TRBJ1-5; 7 positions agree with TRBD1. V was clipped by 4 bases and J by 3 bases; unmatched bases: 6. The CDR3 is 15 amino acids. Germline CDR1 MDHEN, CDR2 SYDVKM. Based on the CDR3 plus reference TRBV28 and TRBJ1-5, the full variable domain is DVKVTQSSRYLVKRTGEKVFLECVQDMDHENMFWYRQDPGLGLRLIYFSYDVKMKEKGDIPEGYSVSREKKERFSLILESASTNQTSMYLCASSYRGPLNQPQHFGDGTRLSIL.

To note about this clone: The sample carries other DNA sequences with the same CDR3. The chain is built from TRBV7-3 and TRBJ2-2; 8 positions match TRBD2. The CDR3 contains 14 residues. Germline V gene data show CDR1 as SGHTA and CDR2 as FQGTGA. V lost 5 bases, J lost 4 bases, and 3 bases stayed unmatched. The CDR3 protein is CASSPGTSTGELFF. In nucleotides, the CDR3 is TGTGCCAGCAGCCCAGGGACTAGCACCGGGGAGCTGTTTTTT.

The chain is built from TRBV4-1 and TRBJ1-4, with D uncertain. The CDR3 totals 15 residues. Germline V lookup: CDR1 MGHRA, CDR2 YSYEKL. V was shortened by 0 bases and J by 7 bases, with 12 bases between the two germline ends. CDR3 nucleotide sequence: TGCGCCAGCAGCCAAGAAACGGAAGGACTTGAAAAACTGTTTTTT. Amino acid sequence: CASSQETEGLEKLFF.

In this sample, this clone turned up many times. The V and J genes are TRBV6-5 and TRBJ1-6; 7 bases agree with TRBD1. Trimming at V came to 6 bases and at J to 9 bases, leaving 8 bases not matched to a gene. Germline values: CDR1 MNHEY, CDR2 SVGAGI. This CDR3 has 14 amino acids. CDR3 coding DNA: TGTGCCAGCAGCACAGGGGTCAGGAGTTCACCCCTCCACTTT. It is translated as CASSTGVRSSPLHF.

The chain links TRBV6-5 to TRBJ2-3, with a weak D call TRBD2 (6 bases). CDR1 is MNHEY and CDR2 is SVGAGI in the germline V gene. Trimming shortened V by 6 bases and J by 6 bases, and 19 bases separated the two germline ends. CDR3 length equals 15 residues. The CDR3 here is CASRTSLAQGDTQYF. The DNA for the CDR3 is TGTGCCAGCAGGACGAGTCTAGCGCAAGGGGATACGCAGTATTTT.

V usage is TRBV5-1 and J usage is TRBJ2-7, with 10 bases identical to TRBD1. This CDR3 spans 16 amino acids. V was clipped by 0 bases and J by 1 base; unmatched bases: 4. Germline loops: CDR1 SGHRS, CDR2 YFSETQ. The CDR3 here is CASSLGQGAMSYEQYF. The CDR3 DNA sequence: TGCGCCAGCAGCTTGGGACAGGGGGCGATGTCCTACGAGCAGTACTTC.

The chain is built from TRBV5-6 and TRBJ2-7, with D possibly being TRBD1 (6 bases). V lost 5 bases and J lost 3, with 18 bases in between. Per germline, CDR1 SGHDT and CDR2 YYEEEE. The CDR3 runs to 15 residues. DNA for the CDR3: TGTGCCAGCAGTGTAAAACAGGGATTACACTACGAGCAGTACTTC. Its protein product is CASSVKQGLHYEQYF.

The chain couples TRBV18 to TRBJ1-1; a weak D match, TRBD1 (6 bases). The germline V and J ends were trimmed by 10 bases and 1 base, with 16 bases remaining between them. The CDR3 is 14 residues long. Germline V lookup: CDR1 KGHSH, CDR2 LQKENI. The CDR3 loop reads CAKNREGGNTEAFF. Here the CDR3 DNA reads TGTGCCAAGAACAGGGAGGGAGGGAACACTGAAGCTTTCTTT. The whole variable domain, remainder taken from reference TRBV18 and TRBJ1-1, is NAGVMQNPRHLVRRRGQEARLRCSPMKGHSHVYWYRQLPEEGLKFMVYLQKENIIDESGMPKERFSAEFPKEGPSILRIQQVVRGDSAAYFCAKNREGGNTEAFFGQGTRLTVV.

This sequence joins TRBV28 and TRBJ1-2; tentative D call: TRBD1 (5 bases). Germline loops: CDR1 MDHEN, CDR2 SYDVKM. The CDR3 sequence is 13 residues long. V was cut by 5 bases and J by 4 bases, with 11 bases left in between. The DNA of the CDR3 is TGTGCCAGCAGTCAGGGCTACTTCTATGGCTACACCTTC. It translates to CASSQGYFYGYTF.

V is TRBV30 and J is TRBJ2-5; 10 nucleotides line up with TRBD2. This CDR3 spans 21 amino acids. V gave up 2 bases and J gave up 2 bases; unmatched junction bases: 23. Germline assignment: CDR1 GTSNPN and CDR2 SVGIG (reference sequence). The chain's CDR3 is CAWSSTDPSRGTSASQETQYF. CDR3 bases: TGTGCCTGGAGTTCCACAGACCCTTCACGGGGGACTAGCGCTTCTCAAGAGACCCAGTACTTC.

The chain links TRBV3-1 (or the pseudogene TRBV3-2) to TRBJ2-7, with D possibly being TRBD1 (5 bases). Trimming shortened V by 10 bases and J by 8 bases, and 21 bases separated the two germline ends. Germline CDR1 is LGHDT and CDR2 is YNNKEL (reference sequence). The CDR3 is 13 residues long. The CDR3 DNA reads as TGTGCCACCACAGAAGGGGCGAGTCGAAAGCAGTACTTC. This translates into CATTEGASRKQYF.

The chain carries TRBV27 and TRBJ2-3; D is perhaps TRBD1 (5 bases). The V gene's germline CDR1 is MNHEY and CDR2 SMNVEV (reference sequence). CDR3 length equals 14 residues. V was cut by 5 bases and J by 6 bases, with 15 bases left in between. CDR3 amino acids: CASSIGRWGDTQYF. The CDR3 DNA follows: TGTGCCAGCAGTATCGGACGGTGGGGCGATACGCAGTATTTT.

The rearrangement uses TRBV2 and TRBJ2-1; 10 nucleotides line up with TRBD2. This CDR3 contains 14 residues. From germline, CDR1 is SNHLY and CDR2 FYNNEI. The CDR3 DNA reads TGTGCTTCGAAGGGGGCTAGCGGGAGCTATGAGCAGTTCTTC. Translated, it gives CASKGASGSYEQFF.

The chain couples TRBV19 to TRBJ1-2, with unresolved D. The V gene lost 7 bases and the J gene lost 0 bases, with 12 bases spanning the gap. CDR3 length: 14 residues. Per the germline V gene, CDR1 is LNHDA and CDR2 is SQIVND (reference sequence). CDR3 protein: CASTNRGANYGYTF. For the CDR3, the DNA is TGTGCCAGTACCAACCGCGGTGCTAACTATGGCTACACCTTC.

This chain uses TRBV28 with TRBJ2-7; the match to TRBD1 covers 7 bases. This CDR3 comprises 13 residues. Unmatched junction bases numbered 5, after V lost 6 bases and J lost 3 bases. Germline V gene sequence: CDR1 MDHEN, CDR2 SYDVKM. This CDR3 is CASRRGRNYEQYF. CDR3 nucleotide sequence: TGTGCCAGCAGAAGGGGGCGCAACTACGAGCAGTACTTC.

This sequence joins TRBV19 and TRBJ2-3; 9 bases agree with TRBD2. Germline lookup yields CDR1 LNHDA and CDR2 SQIVND (reference sequence). CDR3 length: 17 residues. The V gene end was trimmed by 8 bases and the J gene end by 0 bases; junction bases not matched to a gene: 12. CDR3 in amino acids: CASGWGGRAFSTDTQYF. CDR3 DNA: TGTGCCAGTGGTTGGGGCGGGAGGGCCTTTAGCACAGATACGCAGTATTTT. Variable domain in full (rest from reference TRBV19 and TRBJ2-3): DGGITQSPKYLFRKEGQNVTLSCEQNLNHDAMYWYRQDPGQGLRLIYYSQIVNDFQKGDIAEGYSVSREKKESFPLTVTSAQKNPTAFYLCASGWGGRAFSTDTQYFGPGTRLTVL.

The V call is TRBV2, the J call TRBJ2-6; possibly TRBD2 for D (5 bases). CDR1 SNHLY and CDR2 FYNNEI come from the germline V gene. The V end lost 4 bases, the J end lost 2 bases, and 9 bases lay between the germline ends. The CDR3 covers 15 residues. Written as DNA, the CDR3 is TGTGCCAGCAGTGTAAGCGGCGCTGGGGCCAACGTCCTGACTTTC. Protein product: CASSVSGAGANVLTF.

The chain joins TRBV21-1 to TRBJ2-1; TRBD2 reflects the table's D call only, with no check against the DNA. TRBV21-1 constitutes a pseudogene. The CDR3 totals 16 residues. The CDR3 sequence: CASSKVTGEGNNEQFF. DNA of the CDR3: TGTGCCAGCAGCAAAGTGACGGGAGAGGGGAACAATGAGCAGTTCTTC.

The V and J genes are TRBV28 and TRBJ2-7, with D perhaps TRBD1 (5 bases). Per germline, CDR1 MDHEN and CDR2 SYDVKM. There are 14 residues in the CDR3. Trimming removed 4 bases at V and 4 bases at J, with 14 bases between. The CDR3 nucleotides read TGTGCCAGCAGTTCATATGGGGCGGCATACGAGCAGTACTTC. Its protein product is CASSSYGAAYEQYF.

This clone was counted a single time. Other DNA variants within this sample encode the same CDR3. V and J are TRBV6-5 and TRBJ2-7; 7 nucleotides align to TRBD2. Trimming at V came to 2 bases and at J to 2 bases, leaving 3 bases not matched to a gene. Per the germline V gene, CDR1 is MNHEY and CDR2 is SVGAGI. The CDR3 is 14 amino acids. CDR3 nucleotides: TGTGCCAGCAGTTACAGTGGGAGGGCCTACGAGCAGTACTTC. It yields the protein CASSYSGRAYEQYF.